What follows are 8 T cell receptor beta chains derived from one specimen sequenced in a study of response to subunit inactivated influenza vaccine. MiXCR, run by TCRdb on the RT-PCR reads, gives a single entry per CDR3 protein. The sample consists of 450,000 to 600,000 distinct CDR3 sequences, about 8% of them appearing once. Sample: PBMCs from blood, taken less than 25 months after vaccination. The receptors come from a man aged 50 to 69 who received an inactivated influenza vaccine.

V and J are TRBV29-1 and TRBJ2-3, with D unclear. From germline, CDR1 is SQVTM and CDR2 ANQGSEA. This CDR3 spans 15 amino acids. V lost 1 base and J lost 0, with 11 bases in between. The CDR3 nucleotides are TGCAGCGTTGAAGGGAGAGAGAGTAGCACAGATACGCAGTATTTT. Protein: CSVEGRESSTDTQYF.

This clonotype was recorded at least ten times. This sequence joins TRBV20-1 and TRBJ1-5, with D possibly TRBD1 on 6 matching bases. Germline-derived CDR1 and CDR2 are DFQATT and SNEGSKA (reference sequence). The CDR3 loop spans 13 amino acids. The V and J ends lost 2 bases and 2 bases respectively, with 7 bases between them. This CDR3 reads CSARSGGNQPQHF. For the CDR3, the DNA is TGCAGTGCTAGATCAGGGGGCAATCAGCCCCAGCATTTT.

A few counts support this clonotype. This chain links TRBV4-3 with TRBJ2-7; TRBD1 matches 10 bases. This CDR3 has 18 amino acids. Germline CDR1 is LGHNA and CDR2 is YSLEER. Trimming at V came to 1 base and at J to 6 bases, leaving 15 bases not matched to a gene. CDR3: CASSQGTRTGGTVSEQYF. CDR3 DNA: TGCGCCAGCAGCCAAGGAACGCGGACAGGGGGTACGGTTAGCGAGCAGTACTTC.

This clonotype was seen a handful of times. The chain combines TRBV27 with TRBJ2-3; 14 bases align to TRBD2. The germline V gene encodes CDR1 MNHEY and CDR2 SMNVEV (reference sequence). The CDR3 is 17 amino acids. The junction had 9 bases not matched to a gene; V was cut back by 4 bases and J by 6 bases. The CDR3 DNA reads TGTGCCAGCAGTTCGGGACTAGCGGGAGACCCAGGTGATACGCAGTATTTT. Protein sequence: CASSSGLAGDPGDTQYF.

The gene calls are TRBV24-1 and TRBJ2-3, with 16 positions matching TRBD2. J gave up 6 bases and V 3 bases, and 14 bases lay outside the gene matches. Looked up from germline, CDR1 is KGHDR and CDR2 is SFDVKD. CDR3 length equals 20 residues. The CDR3, as DNA: TGTGCCACCAGTGATCCTCGTACGGGACTAGCGGGAGGGCCGTCCGATACGCAGTATTTT. Translating gives CATSDPRTGLAGGPSDTQYF.

Concerning this clonotype itself: The germline gene is not matched at one end of the junction; a read error may be the cause. The rearrangement uses TRBV7-2 and TRBJ1-3; D might be TRBD1 (5 bases). Germline CDR1 and CDR2: SGHTA and FQGNSA. This CDR3 region has 15 residues. Here the CDR3 reads CASSFGTGPGNTVYF. The DNA of the CDR3 is TGTGCCAGCAGCTTTGGGACTGGCCCTGGAAACACCGTATATTTT. Combining the CDR3 with reference TRBV7-2 and TRBJ1-3 gives the whole variable domain GAGVSQSPSNKVTEKGKDVELRCDPISGHTALYWYRQSLGQGLEFLIYFQGNSAPDKSGLPSDRFSAERTGGSVSTLTIQRTQQEDSAVYLCASSFGTGPGNTVYFGEGSWLTVV.

This clonotype turned up a few times. Here the CDR3 DNA reads TGCGCCAGCAGCTTGGGAGTGGTAGAGTTCTGGTATGGCTACACCTTC. Translation gives CASSLGVVEFWYGYTF. The rearrangement links TRBV5-1 to TRBJ1-2, with D unclear. The V and J ends lost 0 bases and 5 bases respectively, with 17 bases between them. CDR3 length: 16 residues. Looked up from germline, CDR1 is SGHRS and CDR2 is YFSETQ.

This clonotype showed up many times. The gene calls are TRBV7-9 and TRBJ1-1, with D maybe TRBD1 (6 bases). V lost 5 bases and J lost 1, with 14 bases in between. Germline V gene data show CDR1 as SEHNR and CDR2 as FQNEAQ (reference sequence). This CDR3 is 15 amino acids long. The CDR3 DNA reads TGTGCCAGCAGCGGCGGCCAGGGGTCGAACACTGAAGCTTTCTTT. Its translation is CASSGGQGSNTEAFF.